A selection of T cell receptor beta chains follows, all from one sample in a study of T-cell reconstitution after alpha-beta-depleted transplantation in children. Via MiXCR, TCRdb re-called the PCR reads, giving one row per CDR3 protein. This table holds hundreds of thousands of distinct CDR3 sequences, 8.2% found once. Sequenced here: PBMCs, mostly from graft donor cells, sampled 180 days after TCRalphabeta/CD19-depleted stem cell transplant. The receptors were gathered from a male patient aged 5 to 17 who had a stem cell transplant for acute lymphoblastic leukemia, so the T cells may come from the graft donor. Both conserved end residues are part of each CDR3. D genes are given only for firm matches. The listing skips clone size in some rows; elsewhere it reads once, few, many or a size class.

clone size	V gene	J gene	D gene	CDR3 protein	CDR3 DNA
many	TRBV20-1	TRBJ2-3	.	CSASVPGTPFYTQYF	TGCAGTGCTAGCGTCCCCGGGACGCCCTTCTATACGCAGTATTTT
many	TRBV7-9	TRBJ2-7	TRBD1	CASSALRQGEAEQYF	TGTGCCAGCAGCGCGCTCCGACAGGGGGAGGCCGAGCAGTACTTC
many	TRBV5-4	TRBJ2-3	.	CASSSDKVKGTQRPTDTQYF	TGTGCCAGCAGCTCGGATAAGGTTAAGGGGACTCAAAGGCCAACAGATACGCAGTATTTT
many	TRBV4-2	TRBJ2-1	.	CASSQPGGGSEGEQFF	TGTGCCAGCAGCCAACCAGGGGGGGGCTCGGAGGGTGAGCAGTTCTTC
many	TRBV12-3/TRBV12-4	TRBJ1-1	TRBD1	CASREDRGRNTEAFF	TGTGCCAGCAGAGAAGACAGGGGGCGGAACACTGAAGCTTTCTTT
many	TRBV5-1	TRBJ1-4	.	CASSLGGTTNEKLFF	TGCGCCAGCAGCTTGGGGGGTACAACTAATGAAAAACTGTTTTTT
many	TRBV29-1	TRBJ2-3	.	CSVDPRPYTDTQYF	TGCAGCGTGGACCCTCGCCCTTACACAGATACGCAGTATTTT
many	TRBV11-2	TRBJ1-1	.	CASSFGGRTEAFF	TGTGCCAGCAGCTTTGGGGGGAGAACTGAAGCTTTCTTT
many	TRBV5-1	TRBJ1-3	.	CASSFRGRDNTIYF	TGCGCCAGCAGCTTCCGGGGCAGGGATAACACCATATATTTT
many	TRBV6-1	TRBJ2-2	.	CASSLPQSTGELFF	TGTGCCAGCAGCCTCCCCCAGAGTACCGGGGAGCTGTTTTTT
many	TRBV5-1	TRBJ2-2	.	CASSHRLTGELFF	TGCGCCAGCAGCCACCGACTCACCGGGGAGCTGTTTTTT
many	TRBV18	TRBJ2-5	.	CASSPHGWETQYF	TGTGCCAGCTCACCGCATGGCTGGGAGACCCAGTACTTC
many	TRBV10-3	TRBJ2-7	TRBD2	CAISESASGGYEQYF	TGTGCCATCAGTGAATCGGCTAGCGGGGGCTACGAGCAGTACTTC
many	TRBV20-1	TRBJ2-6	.	CSASKRAGFETNVLTF	TGCAGTGCCTCCAAAAGGGCAGGTTTTGAGACCAACGTCCTGACTTTC
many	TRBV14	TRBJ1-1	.	CASSQDWPQNTEAFF	TGTGCCAGCAGCCAAGATTGGCCACAGAACACTGAAGCTTTCTTT
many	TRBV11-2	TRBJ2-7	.	CASSLAPRGEQYF	TGTGCCAGCAGCTTAGCTCCCCGGGGCGAGCAGTACTTC
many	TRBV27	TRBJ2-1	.	CASSLGRLSSYNEQFF	TGTGCCAGCAGTTTAGGCAGGTTAAGCTCCTACAATGAGCAGTTCTTC
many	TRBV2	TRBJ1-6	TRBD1	CASSVGTGVNSPLHF	TGTGCCAGCAGTGTCGGCACAGGGGTTAATTCACCCCTCCACTTT
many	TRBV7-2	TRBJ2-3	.	CASSSKPTDTQYF	TGTGCCAGCAGCTCGAAACCGACAGATACGCAGTATTTT
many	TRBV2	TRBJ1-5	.	CASTTVRYSNQPQHF	TGTGCCAGCACGACGGTCCGATATAGCAATCAGCCCCAGCATTTT
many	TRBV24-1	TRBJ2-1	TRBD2	CATGGGGYNEQFF	TGTGCCACCGGGGGGGGTGGGTACAATGAGCAGTTCTTC
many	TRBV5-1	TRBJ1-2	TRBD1	CASRQGQVNYGYTF	TGCGCCAGCAGGCAGGGACAGGTTAACTATGGCTACACCTTC
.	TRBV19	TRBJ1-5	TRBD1	CASSFPRTGRGQPQHF	TGTGCCAGTAGTTTTCCCAGGACAGGAAGAGGGCAGCCCCAGCATTTT
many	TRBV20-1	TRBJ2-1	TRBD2	CSAPGLAGNPYNEQFF	TGCAGTGCTCCCGGACTAGCGGGAAACCCCTACAATGAGCAGTTCTTC
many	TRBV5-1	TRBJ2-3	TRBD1	CASSLADRESTDTQYF	TGCGCCAGCAGCTTGGCCGACAGGGAAAGTACAGATACGCAGTATTTT
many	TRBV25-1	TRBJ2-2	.	CASSTTMVVGTGELFF	TGTGCCAGCAGCACGACAATGGTGGTTGGGACCGGGGAGCTGTTTTTT
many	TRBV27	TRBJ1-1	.	CASRFLQGLGTEAFF	TGTGCCAGCAGGTTTTTACAGGGTTTGGGCACTGAAGCTTTCTTT
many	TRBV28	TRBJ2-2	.	CASSFPTDSYGELFF	TGTGCCAGCAGTTTCCCTACAGATTCCTACGGGGAGCTGTTTTTT
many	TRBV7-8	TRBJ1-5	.	CASSPQGTQNQPQHF	TGTGCCAGCAGCCCCCAGGGTACCCAGAATCAGCCCCAGCATTTT
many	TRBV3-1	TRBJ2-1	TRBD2	CASSQEGGGRAFNEQFF	TGTGCCAGCAGCCAAGAAGGTGGCGGGAGGGCCTTCAATGAGCAGTTCTTC
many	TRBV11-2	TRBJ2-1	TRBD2	CASRPVAGGRNEQFF	TGTGCCAGCCGCCCAGTAGCGGGAGGGCGCAATGAGCAGTTCTTC
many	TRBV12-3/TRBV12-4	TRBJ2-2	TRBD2	CASSLAGGSNTGELFF	TGTGCCAGCAGTTTGGCGGGGGGATCGAACACCGGGGAGCTGTTTTTT
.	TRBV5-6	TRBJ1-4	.	CASSLVGEEKLFF	TGTGCCAGCAGCTTGGTGGGGGAAGAAAAACTGTTTTTT
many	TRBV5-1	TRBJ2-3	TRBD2	CASSYGGTSVSTDTQYF	TGCGCCAGCAGCTACGGAGGGACTAGCGTCAGCACAGATACGCAGTATTTT
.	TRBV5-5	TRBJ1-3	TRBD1	CASSSQGAIGNTIYF	TGTGCCAGCAGCTCACAGGGGGCAATAGGAAACACCATATATTTT
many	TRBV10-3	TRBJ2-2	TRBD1	CAISGGQEHTGELFF	TGTGCCATCAGTGGGGGACAGGAGCACACCGGGGAGCTGTTTTTT
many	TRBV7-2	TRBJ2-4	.	CASSLDEAGAKNIQYF	TGTGCCAGCAGCTTAGACGAGGCGGGGGCCAAAAACATTCAGTACTTC
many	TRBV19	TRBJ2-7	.	CASSLWVGDEQYF	TGTGCCAGTAGTCTATGGGTAGGGGACGAGCAGTACTTC
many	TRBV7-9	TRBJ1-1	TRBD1	CASSHRGTTEAFF	TGTGCCAGCAGCCACAGGGGTACCACTGAAGCTTTCTTT
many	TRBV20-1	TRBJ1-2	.	CSARDNRVYGYTF	TGCAGTGCTAGAGATAACAGAGTCTATGGCTACACCTTC
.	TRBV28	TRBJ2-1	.	CASSFDPYLYNEQFF	TGTGCCAGCAGTTTTGATCCATACCTTTACAATGAGCAGTTCTTC
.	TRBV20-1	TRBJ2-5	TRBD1	CSARGDRAWQETQYF	TGCAGTGCTAGAGGGGACAGGGCTTGGCAAGAGACCCAGTACTTC
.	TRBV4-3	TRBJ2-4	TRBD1	CASSQDYRDRIFLAKNIQYF	TGCGCCAGCAGCCAAGATTACCGGGACAGGATCTTTCTAGCCAAAAACATTCAGTACTTC